The 17 T cell receptor beta chains reported below all come from one sample, sequenced in a study of cytomegalovirus exposure and HLA in healthy donors. The PCR used 60 Vbeta and 13 Jbeta primers. Generated by immunoSEQ multiplex PCR, the TCRdb table keeps only in-frame clones and is missing some. The sample contains around 91,000 clones, around 86% of which appear only once. The sample comprised PBMCs. These TCRs come from a man between 25 and 39 years old in good health and CMV-seropositive.

The chain carries TRBV5-1 and TRBJ1-1; D is undetermined. The CDR3 runs to 16 residues. V lost 3 bases to trimming and J lost 1 base, with 16 bases between them. Germline CDR1 SGHRS, CDR2 YFSETQ. In nucleotides, the CDR3 is TGCGCCAGCAGCTCCGACCCACAGCGGAGGAACACTGAAGCTTTCTTT. Encoded protein: CASSSDPQRRNTEAFF.

This clone was seen more than once but under ten times. CDR3 amino acids: CASSLGGGEQYF. CDR3 nucleotides: TGCGCCAGCAGCTTGGGGGGAGGCGAGCAGTACTTC. The chain uses TRBV5-1 and TRBJ2-7, with a weak D call TRBD2 (6 bases). CDR3 size: 12 residues. V was shortened by 0 bases and J by 6 bases, with 7 bases between the two germline ends. Germline CDR1 SGHRS, CDR2 YFSETQ.

V usage is TRBV27 and J usage is TRBJ2-2; possible D gene TRBD1, 6 bases. V lost 4 bases, J lost 8 bases, and 23 bases lay in between. CDR3 size: 17 residues. The germline CDR1 and CDR2 sequences are MNHEY and SMNVEV (reference sequence). CDR3 region: CASSSTTGQFWVGELFF. The CDR3 nucleotides are TGTGCCAGCAGTTCGACGACGGGACAATTCTGGGTGGGGGAGCTGTTTTTT.

This sequence joins TRBV28 and TRBJ2-5, with 7 bases fitting TRBD2. Judging by the DNA end, TRBJ2-7 fits better; the J call may be wrong. The CDR3 has 15 amino acids. The germline gives CDR1 MDHEN, CDR2 SYDVKM. The CDR3 nucleotides are TGTGCCAGCAGTCCTCAGCGGGATTGGGGTGTCGAGCAGTACTTC. It translates to CASSPQRDWGVEQYF.

V and J are TRBV2 and TRBJ2-3; D is ambiguous. Trimming took 3 bases from V and 0 from J, leaving 4 bases between them. Per the germline V gene, CDR1 is SNHLY and CDR2 is FYNNEI. This CDR3 spans 13 amino acids. In nucleotides, the CDR3 is TGTGCCAGCAGTGATGAGAGCACAGATACGCAGTATTTT. This codes for CASSDESTDTQYF.

V is TRBV19 and J is TRBJ2-3, with D possibly matching TRBD1 (6 bases). This CDR3 is built from 14 residues. Germline-derived CDR1 and CDR2 are LNHDA and SQIVND (reference sequence). V was trimmed by 7 bases and J by 4 bases, leaving 15 bases between them. CDR3 sequence reads: CASTTDAGADTQYF. The CDR3 DNA reads as TGTGCCAGTACCACGGACGCAGGGGCAGATACGCAGTATTTT.

In this sample, this clone turned up a few times. The chain uses TRBV7-3 and TRBJ2-2; 8 bases align to TRBD2. The trim removed 2 bases at V and 4 bases at J, leaving 6 bases unmatched. This CDR3 comprises 16 residues. Germline CDR1 reads SGHTA; CDR2 reads FQGTGA. The CDR3 DNA is TGTGCCAGCAGCTTAGAAGCGGGAGCCGGCACCGGGGAGCTGTTTTTT. Translation gives CASSLEAGAGTGELFF. Variable domain in full (rest from reference TRBV7-3 and TRBJ2-2): GAGVSQTPSNKVTEKGKYVELRCDPISGHTALYWYRQSLGQGPEFLIYFQGTGAADDSGLPNDRFFAVRPEGSVSTLKIQRTERGDSAVYLCASSLEAGAGTGELFFGEGSRLTVL.

The chain links TRBV2 to TRBJ2-7; D possibly corresponds to TRBD1 (7 bases). Germline CDR1 reads SNHLY; CDR2 reads FYNNEI. This CDR3 contains 13 residues. V was pared by 8 bases and J by 6 bases, with 17 bases between. The CDR3 loop reads CASGGTDGGEQYF. The CDR3 bases are TGTGCCAGCGGAGGGACAGACGGCGGCGAGCAGTACTTC. Variable domain in full (rest from reference TRBV2 and TRBJ2-7): EPEVTQTPSHQVTQMGQEVILRCVPISNHLYFYWYRQILGQKVEFLVSFYNNEISEKSEIFDDQFSVERPDGSNFTLKIRSTKLEDSAMYFCASGGTDGGEQYFGPGTRLTVT.

The V call is TRBV15, the J call TRBJ1-4; 7 bases agree with TRBD1. CDR1 is LNHNV, CDR2 YYDKDF, per germline (reference sequence). Trimming at V came to 3 bases and at J to 8 bases, leaving 9 bases not matched to a gene. This CDR3 is 15 amino acids long. The DNA of the CDR3 is TGTGCCACCAGCAGCGACAGGGTCCAGGGAGAAAAACTGTTTTTT. Encoded protein: CATSSDRVQGEKLFF.

This chain links TRBV30 with TRBJ2-1, with 11 bases that match TRBD2. CDR3 size: 16 residues. J gave up 6 bases and V 6 bases, and 13 bases lay outside the gene matches. The V gene's germline CDR1 is GTSNPN and CDR2 SVGIG (reference sequence). CDR3: CACFTSGRRSFNEQFF. In DNA form, the CDR3 reads TGTGCCTGCTTTACTAGCGGGAGACGGAGCTTCAATGAGCAGTTCTTC.

The J gene is TRBJ2-1, the V gene TRBV19; perhaps TRBD2 as D (6 bases). There are 14 residues in the CDR3. The V gene lost 6 bases and the J gene lost 5 bases, with 14 bases spanning the gap. In germline, CDR1 is LNHDA, CDR2 SQIVND (reference sequence). CDR3: CASRGRERDNEQFF. CDR3 nucleotide sequence: TGTGCCAGTAGGGGACGGGAGCGGGACAATGAGCAGTTCTTC.

The V and J genes are TRBV29-1 and TRBJ2-1, with 10 positions matching TRBD2. Looked up from germline, CDR1 is SQVTM and CDR2 is ANQGSEA. With 4 bases clipped from V and 2 bases from J, the junction kept 14 bases outside the gene matches. This CDR3 is built from 18 residues. The CDR3 loop reads CSVVAQWLSGRAYNEQFF. CDR3 bases: TGCAGCGTTGTAGCGCAGTGGCTAAGCGGGAGGGCCTACAATGAGCAGTTCTTC.

This clone occurred once. The chain recombines TRBV18 with TRBJ2-1; 7 nucleotides match TRBD1. With V trimmed by 1 base and J by 3 bases, 6 bases remained unmatched. The CDR3 is 16 residues long. Germline assignment: CDR1 KGHSH and CDR2 LQKENI. This chain's CDR3 is CASSPLGTAFYNEQFF. For the CDR3, the DNA is TGTGCCAGCTCACCACTCGGGACAGCTTTCTACAATGAGCAGTTCTTC. The full variable domain, completed using reference TRBV18 and TRBJ2-1, is NAGVMQNPRHLVRRRGQEARLRCSPMKGHSHVYWYRQLPEEGLKFMVYLQKENIIDESGMPKERFSAEFPKEGPSILRIQQVVRGDSAAYFCASSPLGTAFYNEQFFGPGTRLTVL.

The chain couples TRBV2 to TRBJ2-7; possible D gene TRBD1, 6 bases. CDR3 size: 17 residues. Germline CDR1 reads SNHLY; CDR2 reads FYNNEI. Trimming took 6 bases from V and 1 from J, leaving 22 bases between them. CDR3 in amino acids: CASRRGSYQHGSYEQYF. In DNA form, the CDR3 reads TGTGCCAGCAGGAGGGGGTCTTATCAGCACGGGTCCTACGAGCAGTACTTC.

The chain links TRBV5-1 to TRBJ1-2; 7 bases are a match to TRBD1. The CDR3 covers 13 residues. Germline V gene lookup returns CDR1 SGHRS and CDR2 YFSETQ. The V segment lost 4 bases and the J segment 7 bases; nucleotides outside the gene matches: 7. The CDR3 loop reads CASSPTGTGGYTF. DNA for the CDR3: TGCGCCAGCAGCCCGACAGGGACGGGTGGCTACACCTTC.

This rearrangement joins TRBV7-8 to TRBJ2-3; 8 nucleotides line up with TRBD2. The CDR3 has 16 residues. J lost 0 bases, V lost 5 bases, and 7 bases had no gene match. The germline gives CDR1 SGHVS, CDR2 FQNEAQ. CDR3 coding DNA: TGTGCCAGCAGCGTTCCGGGACTAGAAAGCACAGATACGCAGTATTTT. It encodes CASSVPGLESTDTQYF. Full variable domain (remainder filled in from reference TRBV7-8 and TRBJ2-3): GAGVSQSPRYKVAKRGQDVALRCDPISGHVSLFWYQQALGQGPEFLTYFQNEAQLDKSGLPSDRFFAERPEGSVSTLKIQRTQQEDSAVYLCASSVPGLESTDTQYFGPGTRLTVL.

The chain recombines TRBV9 with TRBJ2-3; TRBD1 is a possible D gene (6 bases). CDR1 SGDLS and CDR2 YYNGEE come from the germline V gene. Between the trimmed V and J ends, which lost 3 bases and 2 bases, there was a span of 19 bases. The CDR3 has 17 residues. CDR3 bases: TGTGCCAGCAGCGCGAGCTGGCGGACAGAGGCCACAGATACGCAGTATTTT. The encoded protein is CASSASWRTEATDTQYF.